This T cell receptor beta chain derives from a study of Tregs in tolerant kidney transplant recipients. Study-level findings and limits: Nucleotide sequences could not be compared across some patients' samples due to primer changes. Tolerant patients' donor-specific Tregs expanded beyond overall Tregs, suggesting antigen-driven growth. No direct test of biological reproducibility was done here.

The germline V and J ends were trimmed by 7 bases and 4 bases, with 10 bases remaining between them. The CDR3 loop spans 13 amino acids. Germline CDR1 SNHLY, CDR2 FYNNEI. Concerning this clone itself: What it recognizes is unknown.

The protocol was immunoSEQ multiplex PCR, while the TCRdb copy is restricted to in-frame clones and leaves out a portion. Here the sample spans about 100,000 clones, almost 90% being singletons. Unstimulated regulatory T cells (CD4+CD25+CD127-), CD4+CD25- non-regulatory cells, CD4 and CD8 cells were FACS-sorted from thawed PBMCs. The source was CD4+ T cells from blood, collected before the transplant. The chain joins TRBV2 to TRBJ2-2; D is perhaps TRBD1 (5 bases). The clonotype was recovered from a human donor who received a combined kidney and bone marrow transplant. The CDR3 bases are TGTGCCAGCACTACACAGGTCACCGGGGAGCTGTTTTTT. Its translation is CASTTQVTGELFF.